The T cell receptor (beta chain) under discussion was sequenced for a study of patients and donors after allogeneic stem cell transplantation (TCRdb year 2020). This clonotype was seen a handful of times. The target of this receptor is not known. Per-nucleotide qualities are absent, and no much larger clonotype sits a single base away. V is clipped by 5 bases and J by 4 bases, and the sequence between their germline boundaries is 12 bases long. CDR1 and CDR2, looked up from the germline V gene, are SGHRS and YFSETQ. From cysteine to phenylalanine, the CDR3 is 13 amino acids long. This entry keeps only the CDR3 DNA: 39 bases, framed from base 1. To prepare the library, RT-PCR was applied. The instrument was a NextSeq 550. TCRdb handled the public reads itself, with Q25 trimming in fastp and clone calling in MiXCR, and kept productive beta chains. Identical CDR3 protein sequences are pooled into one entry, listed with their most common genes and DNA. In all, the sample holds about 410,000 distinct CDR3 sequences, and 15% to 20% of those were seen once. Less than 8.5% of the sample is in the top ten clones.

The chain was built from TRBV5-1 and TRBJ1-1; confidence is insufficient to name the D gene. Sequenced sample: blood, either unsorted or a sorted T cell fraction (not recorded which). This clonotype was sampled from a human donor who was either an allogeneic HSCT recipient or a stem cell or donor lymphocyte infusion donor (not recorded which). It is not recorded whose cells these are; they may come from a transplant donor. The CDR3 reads CASSPASGTEAFF. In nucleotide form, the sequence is TGCGCCAGCAGTCCGGCCTCGGGCACTGAAGCTTTCTTT. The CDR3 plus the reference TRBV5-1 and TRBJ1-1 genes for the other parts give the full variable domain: KAGVTQTPRYLIKTRGQQVTLSCSPISGHRSVSWYQQTPGQGLQFLFEYFSETQRNKGNFPGRFSGRQFSNSRSEMNVSTLELGDSALYLCASSPASGTEAFFGQGTRLTVV.